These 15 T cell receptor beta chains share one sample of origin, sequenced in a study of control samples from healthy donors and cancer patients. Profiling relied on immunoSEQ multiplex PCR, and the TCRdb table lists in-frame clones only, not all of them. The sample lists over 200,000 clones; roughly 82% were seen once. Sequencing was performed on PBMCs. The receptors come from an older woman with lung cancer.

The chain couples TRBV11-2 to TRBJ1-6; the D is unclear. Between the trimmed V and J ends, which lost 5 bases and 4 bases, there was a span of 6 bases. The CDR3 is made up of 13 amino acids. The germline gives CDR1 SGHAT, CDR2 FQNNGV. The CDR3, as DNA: TGTGCCAGCAGCGCCGAGTATAATTCACCCCTCCACTTT. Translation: CASSAEYNSPLHF.

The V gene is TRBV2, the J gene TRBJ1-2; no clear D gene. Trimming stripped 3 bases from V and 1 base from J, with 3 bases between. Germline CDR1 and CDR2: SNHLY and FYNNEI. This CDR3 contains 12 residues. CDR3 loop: CASSDHNYGYTF. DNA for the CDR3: TGTGCCAGCAGTGACCATAACTATGGCTACACCTTC.

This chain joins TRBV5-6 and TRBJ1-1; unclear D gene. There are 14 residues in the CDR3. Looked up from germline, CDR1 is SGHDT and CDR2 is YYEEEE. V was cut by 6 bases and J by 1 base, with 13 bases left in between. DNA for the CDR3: TGTGCCAGCAACCTCTTAGGGAGGAACACTGAAGCTTTCTTT. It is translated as CASNLLGRNTEAFF.

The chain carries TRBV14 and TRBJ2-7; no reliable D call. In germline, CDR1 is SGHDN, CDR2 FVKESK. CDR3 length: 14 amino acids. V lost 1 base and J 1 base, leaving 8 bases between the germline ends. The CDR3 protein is CASSQGRDSYEQYF. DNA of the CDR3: TGTGCCAGCAGCCAAGGAAGGGATTCCTACGAGCAGTACTTC.

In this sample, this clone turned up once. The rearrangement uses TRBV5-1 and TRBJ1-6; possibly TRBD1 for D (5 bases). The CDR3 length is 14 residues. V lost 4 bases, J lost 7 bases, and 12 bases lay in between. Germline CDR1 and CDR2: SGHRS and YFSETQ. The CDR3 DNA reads TGCGCCAGCAGCGGAGGACGGGGCAATTCACCCCTCCACTTT. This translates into CASSGGRGNSPLHF.

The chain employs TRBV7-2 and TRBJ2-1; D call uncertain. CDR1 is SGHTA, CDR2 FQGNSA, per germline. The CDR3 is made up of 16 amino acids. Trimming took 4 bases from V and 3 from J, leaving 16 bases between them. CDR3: CASSSTPGRVYNEQFF. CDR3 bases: TGTGCCAGCAGCTCGACACCCGGGCGTGTCTACAATGAGCAGTTCTTC.

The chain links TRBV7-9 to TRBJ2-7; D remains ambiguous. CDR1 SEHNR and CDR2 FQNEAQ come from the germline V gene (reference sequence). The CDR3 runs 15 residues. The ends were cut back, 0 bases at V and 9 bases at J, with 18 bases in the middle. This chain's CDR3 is CASSLALEDGLGQYF. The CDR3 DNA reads TGTGCCAGCAGCTTAGCGTTAGAGGACGGCCTGGGGCAGTACTTC.

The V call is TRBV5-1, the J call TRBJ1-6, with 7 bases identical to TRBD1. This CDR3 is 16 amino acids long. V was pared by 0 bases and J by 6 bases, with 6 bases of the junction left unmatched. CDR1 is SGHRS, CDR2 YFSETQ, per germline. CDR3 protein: CASSLASQGLNSPLHF. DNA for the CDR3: TGCGCCAGCAGCTTGGCCTCACAGGGGCTTAATTCACCCCTCCACTTT.

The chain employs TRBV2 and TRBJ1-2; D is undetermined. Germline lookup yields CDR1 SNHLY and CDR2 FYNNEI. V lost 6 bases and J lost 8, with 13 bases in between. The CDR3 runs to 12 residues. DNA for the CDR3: TGTGCCAGCAGCTATGGTCCGGGAGGCTACACCTTC. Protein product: CASSYGPGGYTF.

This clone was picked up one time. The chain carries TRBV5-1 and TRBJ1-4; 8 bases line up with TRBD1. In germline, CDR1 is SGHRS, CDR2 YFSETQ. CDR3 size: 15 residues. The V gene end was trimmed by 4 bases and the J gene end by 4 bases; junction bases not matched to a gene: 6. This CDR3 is CASSGGQGFNEKLFF. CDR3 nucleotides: TGCGCCAGCAGCGGAGGACAGGGTTTTAATGAAAAACTGTTTTTT.

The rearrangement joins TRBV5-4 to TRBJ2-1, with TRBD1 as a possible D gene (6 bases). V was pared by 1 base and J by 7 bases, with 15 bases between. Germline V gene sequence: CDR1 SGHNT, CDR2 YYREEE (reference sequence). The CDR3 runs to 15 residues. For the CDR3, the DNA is TGTGCCAGCAGCTTGTCAGGGGAGATGGGGAATGAGCAGTTCTTC. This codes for CASSLSGEMGNEQFF.

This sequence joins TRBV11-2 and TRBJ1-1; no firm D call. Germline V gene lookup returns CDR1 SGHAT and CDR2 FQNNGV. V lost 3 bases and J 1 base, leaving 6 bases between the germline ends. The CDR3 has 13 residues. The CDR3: CASSFMGNTEAFF. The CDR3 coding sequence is TGTGCCAGCAGCTTTATGGGGAACACTGAAGCTTTCTTT.

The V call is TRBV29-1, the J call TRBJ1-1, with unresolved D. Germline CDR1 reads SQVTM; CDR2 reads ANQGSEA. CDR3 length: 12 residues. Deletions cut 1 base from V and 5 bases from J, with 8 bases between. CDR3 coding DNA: TGCAGCGTTGAAGGGTATAATACTGAAGCTTTCTTT. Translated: CSVEGYNTEAFF. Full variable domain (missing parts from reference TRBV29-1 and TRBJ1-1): SAVISQKPSRDICQRGTSLTIQCQVDSQVTMMFWYRQQPGQSLTLIATANQGSEATYESGFVIDKFPISRPNLTFSTLTVSNMSPEDSSIYLCSVEGYNTEAFFGQGTRLTVV.

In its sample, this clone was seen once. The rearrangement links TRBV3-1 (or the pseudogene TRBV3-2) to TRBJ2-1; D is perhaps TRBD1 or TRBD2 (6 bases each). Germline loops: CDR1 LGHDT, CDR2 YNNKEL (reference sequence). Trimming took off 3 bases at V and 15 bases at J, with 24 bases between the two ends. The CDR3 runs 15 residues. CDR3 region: CASSQGFSQGTGLFF. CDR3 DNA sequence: TGTGCCAGCAGCCAGGGATTTAGTCAGGGGACTGGCCTGTTCTTC.

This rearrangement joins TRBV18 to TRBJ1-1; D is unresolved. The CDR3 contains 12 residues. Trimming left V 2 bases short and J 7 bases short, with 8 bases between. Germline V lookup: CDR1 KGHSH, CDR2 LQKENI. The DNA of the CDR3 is TGTGCCAGCTCACCAATGGGCTTTGAAGCTTTCTTT. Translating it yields CASSPMGFEAFF.